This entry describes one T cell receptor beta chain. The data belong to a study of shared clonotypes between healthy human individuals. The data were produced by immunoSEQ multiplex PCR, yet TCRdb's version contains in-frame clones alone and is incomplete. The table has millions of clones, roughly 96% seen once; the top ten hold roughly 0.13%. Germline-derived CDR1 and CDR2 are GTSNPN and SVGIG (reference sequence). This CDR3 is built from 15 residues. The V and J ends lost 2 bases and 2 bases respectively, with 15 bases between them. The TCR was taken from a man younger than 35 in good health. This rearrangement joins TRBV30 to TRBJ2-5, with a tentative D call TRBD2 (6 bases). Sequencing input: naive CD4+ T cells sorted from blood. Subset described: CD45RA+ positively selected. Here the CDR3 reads CAWSPPRTTQETQYF. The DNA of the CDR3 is TGTGCCTGGAGTCCCCCCCGGACTACACAAGAGACCCAGTACTTC.